The 14 T cell receptor beta chains below all came from one sample that was sequenced in a study of T cell changes during pregnancy in multiple sclerosis. TCRdb's table, derived via immunoSEQ multiplex PCR, lists solely in-frame clones and lacks some. The table has 20,000 to 25,000 clones, more than 75% seen once. The material was CD8+ T cells from peripheral blood mononuclear cells, obtained after pregnancy. The source is a female donor with multiple sclerosis, enrolled in a pregnancy study.

The chain uses TRBV29-1 and TRBJ2-2; D is possibly TRBD2 (6 bases). The CDR3 runs 13 residues. Germline lookup yields CDR1 SQVTM and CDR2 ANQGSEA. Between the trimmed V and J ends, which lost 6 bases and 1 base, there was a span of 9 bases. This CDR3 is CSVGGENTGELFF. CDR3 sequence (DNA): TGCAGCGTGGGCGGGGAGAACACCGGGGAGCTGTTTTTT.

This chain joins TRBV7-2 and TRBJ2-3, with 7 bases aligning to TRBD1. V shed 5 bases and J 8 bases; nucleotides not matched to a gene: 7. This CDR3 comprises 13 residues. The germline V gene has CDR1 SGHTA and CDR2 FQGNSA. CDR3 sequence: CASSADRAATQYF. The CDR3 DNA follows: TGTGCCAGCAGCGCCGACAGGGCAGCTACGCAGTATTTT. Full variable domain (missing parts from reference TRBV7-2 and TRBJ2-3): GAGVSQSPSNKVTEKGKDVELRCDPISGHTALYWYRQSLGQGLEFLIYFQGNSAPDKSGLPSDRFSAERTGGSVSTLTIQRTQQEDSAVYLCASSADRAATQYFGPGTRLTVL.

The V gene is TRBV9, the J gene TRBJ2-5, with 14 bases lining up with TRBD2. Germline-derived CDR1 and CDR2 are SGDLS and YYNGEE. The CDR3 consists of 16 residues. After removal of 5 bases from V and 5 bases from J, the junction contained 8 bases not matched to a gene. In nucleotides, the CDR3 is TGTGCCAGCAGTCCGGGACTAGCGGGAGACCGGGAGACCCAGTACTTC. Amino acids: CASSPGLAGDRETQYF.

The chain employs TRBV7-9 and TRBJ2-5; 8 nucleotides agree with TRBD2. Per the germline V gene, CDR1 is SEHNR and CDR2 is FQNEAQ (reference sequence). The CDR3 spans 19 residues. Trimming took 3 bases from V and 5 from J; bases not matched to a gene: 20. CDR3 sequence (DNA): TGTGCCAGCAGCTTCGCGCCAGCGGGAGAGGCAGGAGCTTTGGAGACCCAGTACTTC. Protein product: CASSFAPAGEAGALETQYF.

The V gene is TRBV5-4, the J gene TRBJ2-1, with 8 bases that match TRBD2. CDR1 is SGHNT and CDR2 is YYREEE in the germline V gene (reference sequence). The V and J ends lost 3 bases and 6 bases, in that order; junction bases with no gene match: 8. The CDR3 sequence is 15 residues long. CDR3 protein: CASSWGVGLGNEQFF. CDR3 DNA sequence: TGTGCCAGCAGCTGGGGGGTGGGACTAGGCAATGAGCAGTTCTTC.

V usage is TRBV4-3 and J usage is TRBJ2-1, with 10 positions matching TRBD2. The germline CDR1 and CDR2 sequences are LGHNA and YSLEER. The CDR3 runs 16 residues. Trimming took 4 bases from V and 4 from J; bases not matched to a gene: 7. CDR3 residues: CASSPRTSGGYNEQFF. CDR3 DNA sequence: TGCGCCAGCAGCCCCCGGACTAGCGGAGGTTACAATGAGCAGTTCTTC.

The V and J genes are TRBV20-1 and TRBJ1-2; D remains ambiguous. The germline V gene has CDR1 DFQATT and CDR2 SNEGSKA (reference sequence). Trimming pared 2 bases from V and 8 bases from J, leaving 9 bases between. The CDR3 loop spans 11 amino acids. As DNA, the CDR3 is TGCAGTGCTAGATCACAGTTGGGCTACACCTTC. This gives the protein CSARSQLGYTF.

This clone is medium-sized in the sample. This chain joins TRBV6-4 and TRBJ2-2; 8 bases align to TRBD2. This CDR3 region has 13 residues. Trimming removed 5 bases from V and 4 bases from J; junction bases left unmatched: 0. Germline CDR1 MRHNA, CDR2 SNTAGT. CDR3 bases: TGTGCCAGCAGTAGCGGGAGCACCGGGGAGCTGTTTTTT. It encodes CASSSGSTGELFF.

A remark on this clone: At one boundary the junction diverges from the germline segment, which might be a read error. This chain connects TRBV30 to TRBJ2-1; D might be TRBD2 (6 bases). Germline V gene sequence: CDR1 GTSNPN, CDR2 SVGIG (reference sequence). The CDR3 consists of 13 residues. The CDR3 spells CAWSHNSGNGQFF. CDR3 in DNA: TGTGCCTGGAGCCATAATAGCGGTAATGGGCAGTTCTTC.

The V call is TRBV7-9, the J call TRBJ2-7, with TRBD1 matching 8 bases. With 4 bases clipped from V and 6 bases from J, the junction kept 11 bases outside the gene matches. The CDR3 is made up of 15 amino acids. CDR1 SEHNR and CDR2 FQNEAQ come from the germline V gene (reference sequence). The CDR3 bases are TGTGCCAGCAGCTCCGGCGAGACAGGGGTCTCCGAGCAGTACTTC. This gives the protein CASSSGETGVSEQYF.

V gene TRBV19 combines with J gene TRBJ2-7, with TRBD2 identical over 12 bases. V shed 4 bases and J 4 bases; nucleotides not matched to a gene: 8. Germline CDR1 reads LNHDA; CDR2 reads SQIVND (reference sequence). This CDR3 has 16 amino acids. CDR3 sequence reads: CASSSFLTSGSYEQYF. CDR3 sequence (DNA): TGTGCCAGTAGTAGCTTCTTGACTAGCGGGAGTTACGAGCAGTACTTC.

This clone was seen once. The chain is built from TRBV27 and TRBJ2-7; TRBD2 might be the D (5 bases). V lost 8 bases and J 0 bases, leaving 20 bases between the germline ends. This CDR3 contains 16 residues. From germline, CDR1 is MNHEY and CDR2 SMNVEV (reference sequence). As DNA, the CDR3 is TGTGCCAGCTCCCCTTCCGGCGGGTACTTCTCCTACGAGCAGTACTTC. This encodes CASSPSGGYFSYEQYF.

The rearrangement uses TRBV7-9 and TRBJ2-4; 9 bases agree with TRBD1. This CDR3 region has 16 residues. V was pared by 4 bases and J by 3 bases, with 7 bases of the junction left unmatched. Germline V gene data show CDR1 as SEHNR and CDR2 as FQNEAQ (reference sequence). The CDR3 region has the DNA TGTGCCAGCAGCTGGGGACAGGGAACATACAAAAACATTCAGTACTTC. Its protein product is CASSWGQGTYKNIQYF.

This chain joins TRBV10-1 and TRBJ2-5; D is unclear. Germline lookup yields CDR1 WNHNN and CDR2 SYGVQD (reference sequence). CDR3 length: 15 residues. Trimming cost V 3 bases and J 0 bases, with 11 bases left between them. The CDR3, as DNA: TGCGCCAGCAGTGATACGGCGGAAGACCAAGAGACCCAGTACTTC. Translated, it gives CASSDTAEDQETQYF.